This TCR beta chain derives from a study of technical replicates of blood from several donors. The table came from immunoSEQ multiplex PCR; TCRdb's copy has only in-frame clones and leaves some out. The table includes more than 70,000 clones, roughly 96% detected once. Germline CDR1 and CDR2: MDHEN and SYDVKM. The CDR3 is made up of 14 amino acids. The ends were cut back, 6 bases at V and 0 bases at J, with 11 bases in the middle. V usage is TRBV28 and J usage is TRBJ1-2, with D possibly being TRBD1 (5 bases). Sequences were obtained from T cells isolated from PBMCs. The sequence was collected from a human donor in good health. CDR3 loop: CASRGGPANYGYTF. The CDR3 nucleotides read TGTGCCAGCAGGGGGGGACCCGCTAACTATGGCTACACCTTC.